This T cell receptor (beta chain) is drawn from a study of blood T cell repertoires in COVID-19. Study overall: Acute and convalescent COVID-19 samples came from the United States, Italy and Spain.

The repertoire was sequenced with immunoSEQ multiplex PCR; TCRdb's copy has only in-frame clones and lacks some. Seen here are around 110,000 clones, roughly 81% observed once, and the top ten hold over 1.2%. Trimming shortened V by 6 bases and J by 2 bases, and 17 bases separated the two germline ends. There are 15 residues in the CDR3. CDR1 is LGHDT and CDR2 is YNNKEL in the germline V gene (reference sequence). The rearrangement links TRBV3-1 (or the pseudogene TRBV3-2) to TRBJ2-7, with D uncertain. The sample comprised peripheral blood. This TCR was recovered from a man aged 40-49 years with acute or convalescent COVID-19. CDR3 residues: CASSPLSRGPYEQYF. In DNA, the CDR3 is TGTGCCAGCAGTCCCTTGAGTCGAGGCCCCTACGAGCAGTACTTC.